This entry concerns a single TCR beta chain. This entry belongs to a study of early T cells in non-severe SARS-CoV-2 infection. Study-wide context: Sequenced material consisted of bulk RNA (from unsorted whole blood), and chains were unpaired.

Unique molecular identifiers were affixed to single, distinct cDNA molecules. TCRdb ran MiXCR on the 5' RACE reads and lists one entry per CDR3 protein. The sample yields tens of thousands of distinct CDR3 sequences, roughly 10% seen once. This CDR3 is built from 13 residues. V gave up 0 bases and J gave up 5 bases, with 9 bases separating them. CDR1 and CDR2 (germline): SGHRS, YFSETQ. Sequencing used whole blood. This clonotype was obtained from an adult who was a healthcare worker with PCR-confirmed SARS-CoV-2 infection or an uninfected control (not recorded which). This chain joins TRBV5-1 and TRBJ2-7, with TRBD2 as a possible D gene (5 bases). CDR3 protein: CASSLASGDEQYF. DNA for the CDR3: TGCGCCAGCAGCTTGGCCTCCGGGGACGAGCAGTACTTC. The variable domain in full, with the rest retrieved from reference TRBV5-1 and TRBJ2-7, is KAGVTQTPRYLIKTRGQQVTLSCSPISGHRSVSWYQQTPGQGLQFLFEYFSETQRNKGNFPGRFSGRQFSNSRSEMNVSTLELGDSALYLCASSLASGDEQYFGPGTRLTVT.